These T cell receptor beta chains were read from a single sample in a study of blood T cell repertoires in COVID-19. The method was immunoSEQ multiplex PCR; TCRdb's version includes in-frame clones alone and lacks a portion of them. The table has tens of thousands of clones, around 87% seen once; the top ten hold approximately 3.1%. The specimen sequenced was PBMCs or T cells enriched from blood (not recorded which). Receptor source: a woman aged 45 to 65 who had recovered from COVID-19. Both conserved end residues are part of each CDR3. The D gene is left open where the match is weak. Size values are once, few and many counts, or a class for expanded clones, and some rows have none.

d_call clone_size j_call v_call cdr3_nt cdr3_aa
NA NA TRBJ2-6 TRBV6-2/TRBV6-3 TGTGCCAGCAGTTCCGGGGGAAGTGGGGCCAACGTCCTGACTTTC CASSSGGSGANVLTF
TRBD2 NA TRBJ2-5 TRBV19 TGTGCCAGTAGTACGACAGGCGGGGGGGGAGAGACCCAGTACTTC CASSTTGGGGETQYF
TRBD2 NA TRBJ2-7 TRBV7-2 TGTGCCAGCAGCTTAGGCGGAACTAGCGGGAGGGCCCTCGAGCAGTACTTC CASSLGGTSGRALEQYF
TRBD1 once TRBJ1-4 TRBV27 TGTGCCAGCAGTAGGACAGGGGATAATGAAAAACTGTTTTTT CASSRTGDNEKLFF
TRBD1 few TRBJ2-1 TRBV7-8 TGTGCCAGCAGCCACACAGGGGTAGCGAATGAGCAGTTCTTC CASSHTGVANEQFF
TRBD1 NA TRBJ1-6 TRBV19 TGTGCCAGTAGTACCACAGGGGGTATTAATTCACCCCTCCACTTT CASSTTGGINSPLHF
NA NA TRBJ1-2 TRBV6-6 TGTGCCAGCAGTTACGGACGGGAAGGCTACACCTTC CASSYGREGYTF
TRBD1 NA TRBJ1-6 TRBV5-1 TGCGCCACCAAGGGTGGACAGGATAATTCACCCCTCCACTTT CATKGGQDNSPLHF
NA NA TRBJ2-2 TRBV11-2 TGTGCCACCGGGGGTTTAACCGGGGAGCTGTTTTTT CATGGLTGELFF
NA NA TRBJ2-2 TRBV6-2/TRBV6-3 TGTGCCAGCAGTTTGGGACAGAACACCGGGGAGCTGTTTTTT CASSLGQNTGELFF
TRBD1 once TRBJ2-7 TRBV7-2 TGTGCCAGCAGCTTACAAGCAAGTGGGACAGTCACCTACGAGCAGTACTTC CASSLQASGTVTYEQYF
NA NA TRBJ1-5 TRBV18 TGTGCCAGCTCACCAGCCCCCGGGACAAAACGGAATCAGCCCCAGCATTTT CASSPAPGTKRNQPQHF
NA NA TRBJ2-7 TRBV6-5 TGTGCCAGCAGTTACTCGAGCAGGGACTACGAGCAGTACTTC CASSYSSRDYEQYF
TRBD2 NA TRBJ2-1 TRBV7-2 TGTGCCAGCAGCGCCCGGGGGGGCAATGAGCAGTTCTTC CASSARGGNEQFF
NA NA TRBJ1-6 TRBV7-9 TGTGCCAGCAGCCAAACTACGGGAAATTCACCCCTCCACTTT CASSQTTGNSPLHF
NA NA TRBJ1-1 TRBV5-1 TGCGCCAGCAGCCAGGGGAGGGACACTGAAGCTTTCTTT CASSQGRDTEAFF
NA NA TRBJ2-7 TRBV7-9 TGTGCCAGCAGCTTAGAGGCGGTTGCCGAGCAGTACTTC CASSLEAVAEQYF
TRBD1 NA TRBJ1-2 TRBV30 TGTGCCTGCCACAGGGGCTTTAACTATGGCTACACCTTC CACHRGFNYGYTF
NA NA TRBJ1-5 TRBV2 TGTGCCAGCAGGTATTCGGACAACAATCAGCCCCAGCATTTT CASRYSDNNQPQHF
TRBD1 NA TRBJ2-1 TRBV5-1 TGCGCCAGCAGCTTTGGGCAGGGGGAAAATGAGCAGTTCTTC CASSFGQGENEQFF
NA NA TRBJ1-5 TRBV2 TGTGCCAGCAGTGCCGTACAGGCACCTCAGCCCCAGCATTTT CASSAVQAPQPQHF
TRBD2 once TRBJ2-1 TRBV14 TGTGCCAGCAGCCAATTCTCCGGAGCGGGAGGGGTCACTGAGCAGTTCTTC CASSQFSGAGGVTEQFF
TRBD2 NA TRBJ2-7 TRBV7-2 TGTGCCAGCATCCCGGGGTCGGGGGGCTCCTACGAGCAGTACTTC CASIPGSGGSYEQYF
TRBD2 NA TRBJ2-5 TRBV4-2 TGTGCCAGCAGCCAAGACCGGGGGGGCCTGGAGACCCAGTACTTC CASSQDRGGLETQYF
NA NA TRBJ2-1 TRBV19 TGTGCCAGTAGTGTTCGGGCCTACGGGGGTGAGCAGTTCTTC CASSVRAYGGEQFF
TRBD1 NA TRBJ2-1 TRBV7-9 TGTGCCAGCAGCTTGAGTGCAGGGGGCCGCAATGAGCAGTTCTTC CASSLSAGGRNEQFF
TRBD1 NA TRBJ1-2 TRBV18 TGTGCCAGCTCACCTGTAGGGGGCTATGACTATGGCTACACCTTC CASSPVGGYDYGYTF
TRBD1 NA TRBJ2-7 TRBV5-1 TGCGCCAGCCCTTCCAGGGGGACCGCCTACTCCCACTACGAGCAGTACTTC CASPSRGTAYSHYEQYF
NA NA TRBJ2-5 TRBV18 TGTGCCAGCTCACCCGCACTCCAAGAGACCCAGTACTTC CASSPALQETQYF
NA NA TRBJ2-5 TRBV5-4 TGTGCCAGCAGCTTTCAGGGAACCCAAGAGACCCAGTACTTC CASSFQGTQETQYF
NA NA TRBJ1-1 TRBV4-2 TGTGCCAGCAGCCCCTTCGGAGGAGCCGACACTGAAGCTTTCTTT CASSPFGGADTEAFF
NA NA TRBJ1-2 TRBV28 TGTGCCAGCAGTTTCTATTCTTTGCCCTTACGGAACTATGGCTACACCTTC CASSFYSLPLRNYGYTF
TRBD1 NA TRBJ1-5 TRBV4-1 TGCGCCAGCAGCCACCAGTTGAGACAGGGGATAAGTCAGCCCCAGCATTTT CASSHQLRQGISQPQHF
TRBD1 NA TRBJ2-1 TRBV5-1 TGCGCCAGCAGCTTGCAGGGGGCCCGGCCCTACAATGAGCAGTTCTTC CASSLQGARPYNEQFF
NA NA TRBJ1-2 TRBV10-3 TGTGCCATCGGTGGGGGGCAGAACTATGGCTACACCTTC CAIGGGQNYGYTF
NA few TRBJ1-2 TRBV3-1/TRBV3-2 TGTGCCAGCAGCTGGCAGGGGAACAACTATGGCTACACCTTC CASSWQGNNYGYTF
NA NA TRBJ2-6 TRBV19 TGTGCCAGTAAAATACAGTCTGGGGCCAACGTCCTGACTTTC CASKIQSGANVLTF
TRBD1 NA TRBJ2-5 TRBV14 TGTGCCAGCAGCCAAGGGGGGACAGGGAGGCAAGAGACCCAGTACTTC CASSQGGTGRQETQYF
NA NA TRBJ1-5 TRBV21-1 TGTGCCAGGGTGGGACAGAGCAATCAGCCCCAGCATTTT CARVGQSNQPQHF
NA NA TRBJ1-2 TRBV6-5 TGTGCCAGCAGTTACATTGGACAGCATAACTATGGCTACACCTTC CASSYIGQHNYGYTF
NA NA TRBJ1-2 TRBV2 TGTGCCAGCAGCGCTGACTTCTATGGCTACACCTTC CASSADFYGYTF
TRBD1 NA TRBJ1-6 TRBV7-6 TGTGCCAGCAGCGCCACCTACAGGGGCGATTCACCCCTCCACTTT CASSATYRGDSPLHF
TRBD1 few TRBJ1-6 TRBV18 TGTGCCAGCTCTGCCGGACAGGTGAATTCACCCCTCCACTTT CASSAGQVNSPLHF
NA NA TRBJ2-3 TRBV27 TGTGCCAGCAGTTTAGGAGCAGATTGCACAGATACGCAGTATTTT CASSLGADCTDTQYF
TRBD2 NA TRBJ2-3 TRBV7-2 TGTGCCAGCAGCCCTGGGACTAGCGGGAGGGGTTATGGTACGCAGTATTTT CASSPGTSGRGYGTQYF
TRBD2 NA TRBJ2-1 TRBV7-3 TGTGCCAGCAGCCTTTATGGGACTAGGGCCAATGAGCAGTTCTTC CASSLYGTRANEQFF
NA NA TRBJ2-1 TRBV28 TGTGCCAGCAGTTTAGCAACGGGACTCGGCAGGGATGAGCAGTTCTTC CASSLATGLGRDEQFF
NA once TRBJ1-1 TRBV19 TGTGCCAGTAGTCCCGGGACAAACTACTTCACTGAAGCTTTCTTT CASSPGTNYFTEAFF
NA once TRBJ2-7 TRBV5-5 TGTGCCAGCAGCTTGGAGGACTTAGGGGAGCAGTACTTC CASSLEDLGEQYF
TRBD1 NA TRBJ1-3 TRBV2 TGTGCCAGCAGGGACAGGGCAATTGGAAACACCATATATTTT CASRDRAIGNTIYF
NA few TRBJ1-4 TRBV4-2 TGTGCCAGCAGCCAGGCTTTGAGGGAAAAACTGTTTTTT CASSQALREKLFF
TRBD2 NA TRBJ2-3 TRBV29-1 TGCAGCGTTGGACTAGCGGGAGGGCTAGGAGATACGCAGTATTTT CSVGLAGGLGDTQYF
TRBD1 NA TRBJ1-2 TRBV28 TGTGCCAGCAGTAAACTGGACAGGCCTAACTATGGCTACACCTTC CASSKLDRPNYGYTF
NA NA TRBJ2-1 TRBV7-2 TGTGCCAGCAGCTTATCCCGGGAGCTAGCGCTATACAATGAGCAGTTCTTC CASSLSRELALYNEQFF
NA once TRBJ1-4 TRBV18 TGTGCCAGCTCACGGATGGAACAGGGTGCAACTAATGAAAAACTGTTTTTT CASSRMEQGATNEKLFF
TRBD1 NA TRBJ2-5 TRBV28 TGTGCCAGCAGTTCCGGACAGGGAGCACAAGAGACCCAGTACTTC CASSSGQGAQETQYF
TRBD1 NA TRBJ1-1 TRBV11-2 TGTGCCAGCAGCTTAACACGGGGGACAGGGATGGCTGAAGCTTTCTTT CASSLTRGTGMAEAFF
NA NA TRBJ2-3 TRBV10-2 TGCGCCAGCAGTGATGGACAGCACACAGATACGCAGTATTTT CASSDGQHTDTQYF
TRBD1 NA TRBJ2-7 TRBV4-2 TGTGCCAGCAGCCAACTGGGACAGGGGGCGTACTACGAGCAGTACTTC CASSQLGQGAYYEQYF
TRBD1 NA TRBJ1-2 TRBV5-1 TGCGCCAGCAGCTTGGGACAGGGTAGAGGCGGCTACACCTTC CASSLGQGRGGYTF